This TCR beta chain was sequenced in a study of T cell repertoires in cytomegalovirus infection. Study summary: Recently described HLA-C-restricted plus well-studied HLA-B-restricted CMV epitopes were used. Public signatures in TCR beta pointed to CMV infection and matching HLA type. Findings and caveats of the study: Individuals carrying CMV plus the relevant HLA were identified by cumulative frequency of public TCR beta families. Dominating the ex vivo response were TCR beta clonotypes that were CMV-specific and HLA-C-restricted.

Turning to this clonotype: Antigen unknown.

The length of the CDR3 is 11 residues. V was cut by 5 bases and J by 1 base, with 5 bases left in between. Germline CDR1 DFQATT, CDR2 SNEGSKA (reference sequence). TCRdb re-called the reads with MiXCR, one entry per CDR3 protein. The sample includes roughly 920,000 distinct CDR3 sequences, more than 25% of them seen just once. V and J are TRBV20-1 and TRBJ1-1; D is uncertain. The source material was cultured CD8+ T cells from PBMCs, sampled from culture after CMV antigen stimulation. This TCR derives from a human donor in good health (CMV status not recorded). Some clones in this sample may be carry-over from other donors' samples. CDR3 region: CSALGNTEAFF. The CDR3 nucleotides are TGCAGTGCTCTAGGGAACACTGAAGCTTTCTTT.